This entry lists 14 T cell receptor beta chains sequenced from one sample in a study of shared clonotypes between healthy human individuals. Data came from immunoSEQ multiplex PCR; TCRdb stores just in-frame clones and leaves some out. The profile shows 2 million to 3 million clones, 80% to 95% of them singletons. The sequencing input was naive CD4+ T cells from PBMCs. The subset here: CD45RA+ positively selected. Every receptor here comes from a man between 18 and 35 years old in good health. Some clones in this sample may be carry-over from other donors' samples.

This clone was detected once. Other DNA variants within this sample encode the same CDR3. V and J are TRBV5-1 and TRBJ2-1; 10 nucleotides line up with TRBD2. The junction had 7 bases not matched to a gene; V was cut back by 3 bases and J by 4 bases. The CDR3 contains 16 residues. The germline gives CDR1 SGHRS, CDR2 YFSETQ. The CDR3 nucleotides read TGCGCCAGCAGCTGGGGGCTAGCGGGAGTATACAATGAGCAGTTCTTC. As protein: CASSWGLAGVYNEQFF. The entire variable domain, with the rest obtained from reference TRBV5-1 and TRBJ2-1, is as follows: KAGVTQTPRYLIKTRGQQVTLSCSPISGHRSVSWYQQTPGQGLQFLFEYFSETQRNKGNFPGRFSGRQFSNSRSEMNVSTLELGDSALYLCASSWGLAGVYNEQFFGPGTRLTVL.

The V call is TRBV27, the J call TRBJ1-1; 9 bases map to TRBD1. Germline CDR1 reads MNHEY; CDR2 reads SMNVEV (reference sequence). V gave up 5 bases and J gave up 4 bases; unmatched junction bases: 11. There are 16 residues in the CDR3. This CDR3 reads CASSTRDRVWGTEAFF. The CDR3 DNA follows: TGTGCCAGCAGTACCCGGGACAGGGTTTGGGGCACTGAAGCTTTCTTT.

The J gene is TRBJ2-7, the V gene TRBV28; D remains unclear. Per the germline V gene, CDR1 is MDHEN and CDR2 is SYDVKM. The CDR3 is 16 residues long. The ends were cut back, 5 bases at V and 2 bases at J, with 19 bases in the middle. CDR3 residues: CASSPFPSQRPYEQYF. The DNA for the CDR3 is TGTGCCAGCAGTCCCTTCCCCTCTCAGCGCCCCTACGAGCAGTACTTC.

The chain uses TRBV29-1 and TRBJ2-5, with 7 bases identical to TRBD1. Trimming took 6 bases from V and 0 from J; bases not matched to a gene: 4. CDR3 length: 13 residues. Looked up from germline, CDR1 is SQVTM and CDR2 is ANQGSEA. The CDR3 nucleotides read TGCAGCGTGGGACAGACGTACCAAGAGACCCAGTACTTC. Protein sequence: CSVGQTYQETQYF.

The chain recombines TRBV6-5 with TRBJ2-3, with 11 positions matching TRBD1. Germline V gene data show CDR1 as MNHEY and CDR2 as SVGAGI. J lost 8 bases, V lost 2 bases, and 9 bases had no gene match. The CDR3 is made up of 16 amino acids. The chain's CDR3 is CASSYADRGRVGTQYF. In nucleotides, the CDR3 is TGTGCCAGCAGTTACGCGGACAGGGGGCGCGTCGGTACGCAGTATTTT.

The chain recombines TRBV7-9 with TRBJ2-7, with a possible D match to TRBD2 (6 bases). Deletions cut 5 bases from V and 5 bases from J, with 13 bases between. This CDR3 has 13 residues. CDR1 and CDR2 from the germline V gene are SEHNR and FQNEAQ (reference sequence). CDR3 sequence reads: CASSQNGEDEQYF. DNA for the CDR3: TGTGCCAGCAGCCAGAATGGGGAGGACGAGCAGTACTTC.

The rearrangement links TRBV4-3 to TRBJ2-7; D may match TRBD1 or TRBD2 (5 bases each). Between the trimmed V and J ends, which lost 0 bases and 6 bases, there was a span of 18 bases. The CDR3 has 16 residues. From germline, CDR1 is LGHNA and CDR2 YSLEER. DNA for the CDR3: TGCGCCAGCAGCCAAGATGTAGGGACCGAGGGTTCCGAGCAGTACTTC. As protein: CASSQDVGTEGSEQYF.

The V call is TRBV6-4, the J call TRBJ2-1; 15 bases are shared with TRBD2. The trim removed 6 bases at V and 0 bases at J, leaving 6 bases unmatched. Looked up from germline, CDR1 is MRHNA and CDR2 is SNTAGT. CDR3 length: 18 residues. The DNA for the CDR3 is TGTGCCAGCAGCCGGACTAGCGGGAGGGTCAGCTCCTACAATGAGCAGTTCTTC. Amino acid sequence: CASSRTSGRVSSYNEQFF.

The V call is TRBV18, the J call TRBJ1-1, with D possibly matching TRBD1 (6 bases). Germline assignment: CDR1 KGHSH and CDR2 LQKENI. V lost 5 bases, J lost 3 bases, and 13 bases lay in between. The CDR3 totals 14 residues. CDR3 sequence reads: CASSNTDSDTEAFF. The CDR3 nucleotides are TGTGCCAGCTCAAATACGGACAGCGACACTGAAGCTTTCTTT.

The V and J genes are TRBV5-1 and TRBJ2-7; the D gene is possibly TRBD2 (8 bases). The CDR3 is 16 residues long. The V gene's germline CDR1 is SGHRS and CDR2 YFSETQ. The ends were cut back, 4 bases at V and 0 bases at J, with 17 bases in the middle. In nucleotides, the CDR3 is TGCGCCAGCAGCCAGGGGGGCGGGAGGCTCTCCTACGAGCAGTACTTC. Residues: CASSQGGGRLSYEQYF.

This clone was counted a few times. The chain recombines TRBV7-9 with TRBJ1-5; 7 bases match TRBD1. The germline CDR1 and CDR2 sequences are SEHNR and FQNEAQ (reference sequence). This CDR3 contains 15 residues. Trimming removed 1 base from V and 6 bases from J; junction bases left unmatched: 6. The CDR3 loop reads CASSLDRGAGQPQHF. CDR3 bases: TGTGCCAGCAGCTTAGACAGGGGCGCCGGTCAGCCCCAGCATTTT.

The chain carries TRBV5-4 and TRBJ2-5, with 9 bases identical to TRBD2. J lost 4 bases, V lost 4 bases, and 8 bases had no gene match. CDR3 size: 15 residues. CDR1 is SGHNT and CDR2 is YYREEE in the germline V gene (reference sequence). The CDR3 protein is CASSIPGLAAETQYF. The CDR3 DNA reads TGTGCCAGCAGCATACCGGGACTAGCAGCAGAGACCCAGTACTTC.

V gene TRBV2 combines with J gene TRBJ2-7; maybe TRBD2 (5 bases). Trimming shortened V by 8 bases and J by 6 bases, and 11 bases separated the two germline ends. CDR3 length: 11 residues. CDR1 is SNHLY, CDR2 FYNNEI, per germline. This chain's CDR3 is CASLGVSEQYF. The CDR3 nucleotides are TGTGCCAGCCTCGGGGTTAGCGAGCAGTACTTC. The complete variable domain, with remaining parts taken from reference TRBV2 and TRBJ2-7, reads EPEVTQTPSHQVTQMGQEVILRCVPISNHLYFYWYRQILGQKVEFLVSFYNNEISEKSEIFDDQFSVERPDGSNFTLKIRSTKLEDSAMYFCASLGVSEQYFGPGTRLTVT.

The chain joins TRBV11-3 to TRBJ2-1, with 8 bases lining up with TRBD2. The CDR3 covers 13 residues. Germline lookup yields CDR1 SGHNT and CDR2 YENEEA. Trimming took 5 bases from V and 6 from J; bases not matched to a gene: 3. DNA of the CDR3: TGTGCCAGCAGCACCCGGGGGGGCAATGAGCAGTTCTTC. Translating gives CASSTRGGNEQFF.